The clone carrying this T cell receptor (beta chain) showed up just once. The antigen remains unidentified. This sample was taken from a study of CD8 T cells in Susac syndrome. Study results and limitations: CD8+ clones in Susac expanded most in TEMRA cells and active patients.

The ends were cut back, 6 bases at V and 5 bases at J, with 7 bases in the middle. From germline, CDR1 is MGHDK and CDR2 SYGVNS. The CDR3 covers 11 residues. A quantity of roughly 0.5 to 1 ug RNA underwent reverse transcription using random hexamers. TCRdb called the immunoSEQ multiplex PCR reads again in MiXCR, with one record for every CDR3 protein. The sample carries over 70,000 distinct CDR3 sequences, roughly 96% recorded once. The chain is built from TRBV25-1 and TRBJ2-5; a weak D match, TRBD2 (5 bases). The sample was CD8+ T cells from PBMCs. The source of this sequence is a human donor with Susac syndrome. This chain's CDR3 is CASRGGETQYF. The DNA for the CDR3 is TGTGCCAGCAGAGGCGGGGAGACCCAGTACTTC.